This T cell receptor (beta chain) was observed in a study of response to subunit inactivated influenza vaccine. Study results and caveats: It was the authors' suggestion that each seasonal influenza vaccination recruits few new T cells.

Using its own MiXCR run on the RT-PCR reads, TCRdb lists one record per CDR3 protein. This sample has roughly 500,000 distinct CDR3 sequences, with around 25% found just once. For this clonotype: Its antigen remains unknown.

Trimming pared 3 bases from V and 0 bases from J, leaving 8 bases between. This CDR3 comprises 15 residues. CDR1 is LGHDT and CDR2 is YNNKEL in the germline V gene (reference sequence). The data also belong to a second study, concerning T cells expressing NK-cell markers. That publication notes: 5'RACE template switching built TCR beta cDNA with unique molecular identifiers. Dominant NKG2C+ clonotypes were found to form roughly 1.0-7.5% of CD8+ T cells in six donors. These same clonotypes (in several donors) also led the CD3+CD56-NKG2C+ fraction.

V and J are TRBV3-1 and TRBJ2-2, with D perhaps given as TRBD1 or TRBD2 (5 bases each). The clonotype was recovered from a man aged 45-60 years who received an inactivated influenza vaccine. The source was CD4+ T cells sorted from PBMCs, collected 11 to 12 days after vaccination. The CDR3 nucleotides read TGTGCCAGCAGCCAGCAGGGAGCGAACACCGGGGAGCTGTTTTTT. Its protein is CASSQQGANTGELFF.